Detailed here is one TCR beta chain. The antigen this receptor binds is unknown. Qualities for individual bases were not recorded, and no much larger clone is one base off. This sample is part of a study of shared clonotypes between healthy human individuals (dated by TCRdb to 2020 to 2022). Regarding the complete study: The cohort included three men and two women between 18 and 49 years of age. Per donor, three plates each were used for CD4 naive and CD4 memory, two for CD8 naive, and one for CD8 memory. To estimate repertoire size and how much clonotype sharing occurs between individuals, the study deeply sequenced the blood TCR repertoires of several healthy adults. Libraries were prepared and TCR repertoires were sequenced by different laboratories using diverse techniques, in order to increase sequencing depth and limit assay-specific biases. Each donor's leukapheresis produced roughly between about 0.8 and 10 billion PBMCs.

The donors were healthy, HIV-negative adults with no recently reported acute infections or vaccinations. Only Caucasian adults living in Nashville, Tennessee, USA were represented among the donors. Magnetic negative selection was used to enrich CD4+ T cells, after which naive cells were positively selected on CD45RA and the negative fraction became the memory subset. Blood was collected by leukapheresis, and PBMCs were isolated by Ficoll-Histopaque density gradient centrifugation and then cryopreserved in liquid nitrogen vapor phase. Analytical flow cytometry was used to check the purity and quantity of each magnetically sorted T cell population. Each sorted fraction had its genomic DNA isolated and then quantified by UV absorbance on a Nanodrop 2000c. Overall study results and their limits: Estimated clonotype richness was generally larger for naive than for memory subsets. Because the study included only a small number of donors, the genetic and exposure-history diversity represented was limited. Compared with non-shared clonotypes, clonotypes shared by all four sorted-subset donors had higher generation probabilities. Sampling was limited to blood, and TCR repertoires in tissue likely differ from TCR repertoires in blood. Pairwise subsampling led to the expectation that sequencing depth would affect the degree of clonotype sharing among donors. Across a handful of donors, approximately 4.9% of naive CD4, roughly 3.3% of naive CD8, around 2.1% of memory CD4, and 0.4% of memory CD8 clonotypes were shared. Even with the large sequencing depth, rarefaction of the sorted-subset datasets indicated that sequencing was incomplete.

TCR CDR3 regions were amplified from genomic DNA by multiplex PCR using the deep immunoSEQ assay. For each cell subset, the extracted genomic DNA was distributed evenly across all wells of several immunoSEQ 96-well plates, and each plate served as one replicate. For sorted subsets, roughly 200 ng genomic DNA, equal to 30,000 to 35,000 T cell genomes, was loaded into each replicate PCR. Purified libraries were measured with a Qubit 3.0 fluorometer, size-checked on a Bioanalyzer 2100, and measured again with the KAPA Library Quantification kit. A separate single-read 150-cycle Illumina NextSeq 550 flow cell was used to sequence each immunoSEQ 96-well plate. Turning to the authors' computational methods: Because the immunoSEQ output included only junctional sequences and no quality scores, the filtering could not be the same as the filtering used for full-length reads. Sequences were annotated with PyIR, a Python wrapper for IgBLAST v1.9, using IMGT germline references to assign V/J genes and CDR3. Any read was removed if the V/J assignment was weak (E-value above 1e-6), the CDR3 was missing, or the read contained stop codons, out-of-frame junctions, or ambiguous translated residues. A V3J clonotype was defined by an identical inferred V gene, J gene, and CDR3 amino acid sequence. To compute the percentage overlap between repertoires, the number of shared unique clonotypes was divided by the size of the smaller repertoire. Three approaches were used to assess repertoire richness: RTK rarefaction, the Chao1 estimator, and Recon v2.1 estimates of unobserved clonotypes. Generation probabilities for all TCRbeta clonotypes obtained by the gDNA method from a handful of donors were computed using OLGA. In its TCRdb copy, this immuneACCESS table keeps in-frame sequences only and misses some clones. Where compared with another copy, unresolved V genes explain less than half of these, and the others have no known cause. Clone size and V and J calls were adopted from that table, with D and trimming inferred from the DNA. The sample yields 1,400,000 or so clones; approximately 98.5% were counted once. Together, the top ten hold approximately 0.4% of the sample.

From V the trimming removes 10 bases and from J it removes 0 bases, while the gene matches leave 11 bases of the junction unaccounted for. CDR1 and CDR2, looked up from the germline V gene, are SNHLY and FYNNEI. The CDR3, cysteine through phenylalanine, is 16 amino acids long. Only the CDR3 portion is preserved as DNA: 48 bases, with reading frame beginning at the first base. The chain links TRBV2 with TRBJ2-2; 7 middle bases align to TRBD1. The specimen was naive CD4+ T cells sorted from blood. The sample's cell subset or site label, in plain terms: CD45RA+ positively selected. The TCR originated in a man younger than 45 in good health. The CDR3 in this case is CAIRDRANANTGELFF. The nucleotide sequence is given as TGTGCCATTCGAGACAGGGCTAATGCGAACACCGGGGAGCTGTTTTTT.